The present TCR beta chain was sequenced within a study of blood T cell repertoires in COVID-19. Overall study context: Samples representing acute and convalescent COVID-19 were sourced from the United States, Italy and Spain. PBMCs, B-cell-depleted T cells, or T cells were the source of the cDNA or gDNA that made up the material.

V was shortened by 4 bases and J by 5 bases, with 18 bases between the two germline ends. The CDR3 runs to 15 residues. Germline lookup yields CDR1 SGHDT and CDR2 YYEEEE. Per the original methods: Researchers report that nucleated cell counts were estimated from reference gene primer amplification. Sequencing used immunoSEQ multiplex PCR; TCRdb keeps in-frame clones, though not all of them. The DNA gave D and trimming, while V, J and clone size come from that table. The sample shows roughly 70,000 clones, just over 90% of them seen only once. Patients from Seattle were sampled longitudinally, starting during active infection.

The clonotype originates from a man in his fifties with COVID-19, enrolled during active disease. Sequenced: peripheral blood. The chain couples TRBV5-6 to TRBJ1-2; possibly TRBD1 for D (6 bases). CDR3 nucleotide sequence: TGTGCCAGCAGCCCTACAGGGAGCAAGGGTTATGGCTACACCTTC. It translates to CASSPTGSKGYGYTF.